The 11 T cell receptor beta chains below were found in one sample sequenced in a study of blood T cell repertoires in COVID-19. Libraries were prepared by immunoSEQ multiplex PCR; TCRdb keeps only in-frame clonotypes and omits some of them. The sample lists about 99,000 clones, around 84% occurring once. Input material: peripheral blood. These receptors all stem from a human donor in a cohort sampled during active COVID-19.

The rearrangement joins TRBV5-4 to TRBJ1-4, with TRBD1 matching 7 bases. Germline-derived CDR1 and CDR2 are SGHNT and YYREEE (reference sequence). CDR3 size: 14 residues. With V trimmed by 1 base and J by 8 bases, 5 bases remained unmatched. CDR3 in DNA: TGTGCCAGCAGCTTGAACAGGGGTGGAGAAAAACTGTTTTTT. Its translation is CASSLNRGGEKLFF.

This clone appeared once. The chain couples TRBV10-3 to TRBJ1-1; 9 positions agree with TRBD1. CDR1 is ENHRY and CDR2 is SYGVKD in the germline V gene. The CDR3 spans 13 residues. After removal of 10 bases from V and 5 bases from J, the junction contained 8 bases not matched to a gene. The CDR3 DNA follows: TGTGCCACCCTGACAGGGGGGCAAACTGAAGCTTTCTTT. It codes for CATLTGGQTEAFF.

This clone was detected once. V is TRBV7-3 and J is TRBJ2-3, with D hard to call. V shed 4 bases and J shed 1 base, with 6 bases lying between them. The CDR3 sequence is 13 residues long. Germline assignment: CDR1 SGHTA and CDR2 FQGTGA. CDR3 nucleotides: TGTGCCAGCAGCTACATTCGCACAGATACGCAGTATTTT. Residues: CASSYIRTDTQYF.

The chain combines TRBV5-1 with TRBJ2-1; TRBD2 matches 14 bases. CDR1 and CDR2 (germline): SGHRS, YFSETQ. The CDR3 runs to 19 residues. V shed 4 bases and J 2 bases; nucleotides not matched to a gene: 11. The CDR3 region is CASSASFRLAGGPYNEQFF. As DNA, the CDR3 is TGCGCCAGCAGCGCCTCATTCCGACTAGCGGGGGGGCCCTACAATGAGCAGTTCTTC.

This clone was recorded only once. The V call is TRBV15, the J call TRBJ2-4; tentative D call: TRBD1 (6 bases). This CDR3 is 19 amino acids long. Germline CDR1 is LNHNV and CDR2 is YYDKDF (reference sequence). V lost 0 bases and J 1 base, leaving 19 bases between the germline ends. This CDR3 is CATSRDRGSWGLAKNIQYF. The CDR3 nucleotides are TGTGCCACCAGCAGAGATCGGGGTAGCTGGGGGCTTGCCAAAAACATTCAGTACTTC.

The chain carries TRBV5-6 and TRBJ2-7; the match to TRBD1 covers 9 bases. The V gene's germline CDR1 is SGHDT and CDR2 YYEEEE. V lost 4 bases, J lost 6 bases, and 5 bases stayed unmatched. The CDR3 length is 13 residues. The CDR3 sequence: CASSRTGVGEQYF. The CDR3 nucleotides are TGTGCCAGCAGCCGGACAGGGGTGGGCGAGCAGTACTTC.

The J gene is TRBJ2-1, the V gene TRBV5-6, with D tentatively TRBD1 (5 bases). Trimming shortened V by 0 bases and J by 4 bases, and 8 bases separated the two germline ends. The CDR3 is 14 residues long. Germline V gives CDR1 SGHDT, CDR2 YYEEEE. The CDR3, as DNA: TGTGCCAGCAGCTTGGGAGACAGATACAATGAGCAGTTCTTC. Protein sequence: CASSLGDRYNEQFF.

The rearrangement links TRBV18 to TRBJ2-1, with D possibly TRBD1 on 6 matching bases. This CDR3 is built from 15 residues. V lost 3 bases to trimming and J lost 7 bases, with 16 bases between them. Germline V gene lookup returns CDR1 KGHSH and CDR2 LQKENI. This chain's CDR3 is CASSPTAFQGNEQFF. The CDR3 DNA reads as TGTGCCAGCTCACCTACAGCCTTTCAGGGGAATGAGCAGTTCTTC.

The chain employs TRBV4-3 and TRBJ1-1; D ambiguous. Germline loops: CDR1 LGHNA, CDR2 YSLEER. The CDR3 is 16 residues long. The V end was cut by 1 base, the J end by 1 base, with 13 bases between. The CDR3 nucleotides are TGCGCCAGCAGCCAAGGGGCCCCGACAACGAACACTGAAGCTTTCTTT. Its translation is CASSQGAPTTNTEAFF.

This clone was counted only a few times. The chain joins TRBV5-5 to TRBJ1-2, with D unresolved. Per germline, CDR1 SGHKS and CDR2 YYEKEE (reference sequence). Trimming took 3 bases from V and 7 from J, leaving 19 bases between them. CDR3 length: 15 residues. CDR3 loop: CASSSIGGQVGGYTF. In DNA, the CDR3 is TGTGCCAGCAGCTCCATCGGTGGGCAGGTTGGTGGCTACACCTTC.

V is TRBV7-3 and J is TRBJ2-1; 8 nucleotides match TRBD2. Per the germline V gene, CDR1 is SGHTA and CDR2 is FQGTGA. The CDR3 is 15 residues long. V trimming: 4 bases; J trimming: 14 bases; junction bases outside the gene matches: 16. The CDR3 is CASSYQSGTRMFKFF. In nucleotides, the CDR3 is TGTGCCAGCAGCTACCAATCCGGGACTAGAATGTTTAAGTTCTTC.